This paragraph covers one T cell receptor beta chain sequence. Method: immunoSEQ multiplex PCR; TCRdb's copy keeps in-frame clones and lacks some. There are some 110,000 clones in the sample; roughly 90% occur only once, and 3% to 4.5% lies in the top ten. The time point denotes: peripheral blood 6 weeks after treatment start. These data belong to a study of PD-L1 blockade in urothelial cancer. The wider study: A median blood sample held about 140,000 T cells and tens of thousands of unique TCRs.

V was cut by 6 bases and J by 5 bases, with 20 bases left in between. Germline values: CDR1 KGHSH, CDR2 LQKENI. There are 16 residues in the CDR3. Sequenced here: PBMCs, sampled around atezolizumab (anti-PD-L1) treatment. This TCR derives from a man in his sixties with urothelial cancer. V is TRBV18 and J is TRBJ2-1, with D maybe TRBD2 (5 bases). The CDR3 sequence: CASSRSPGVLHNEQFF. The CDR3 DNA follows: TGTGCCAGCTCCAGGTCACCCGGGGTTCTTCACAATGAGCAGTTCTTC.